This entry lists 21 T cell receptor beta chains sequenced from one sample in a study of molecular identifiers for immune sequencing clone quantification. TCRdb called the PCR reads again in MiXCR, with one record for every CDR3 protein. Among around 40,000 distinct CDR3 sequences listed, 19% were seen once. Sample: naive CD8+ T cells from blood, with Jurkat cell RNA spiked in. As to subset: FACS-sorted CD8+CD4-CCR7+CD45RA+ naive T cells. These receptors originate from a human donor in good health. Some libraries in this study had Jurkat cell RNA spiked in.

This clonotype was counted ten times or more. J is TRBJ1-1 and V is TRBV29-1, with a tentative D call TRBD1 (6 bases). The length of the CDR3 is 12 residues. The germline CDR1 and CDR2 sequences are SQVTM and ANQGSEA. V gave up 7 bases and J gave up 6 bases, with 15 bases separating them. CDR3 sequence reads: CSARGAGAEAFF. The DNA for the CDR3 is TGCAGCGCCCGAGGAGCAGGGGCTGAAGCTTTCTTT. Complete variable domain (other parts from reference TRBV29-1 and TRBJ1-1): SAVISQKPSRDICQRGTSLTIQCQVDSQVTMMFWYRQQPGQSLTLIATANQGSEATYESGFVIDKFPISRPNLTFSTLTVSNMSPEDSSIYLCSARGAGAEAFFGQGTRLTVV.

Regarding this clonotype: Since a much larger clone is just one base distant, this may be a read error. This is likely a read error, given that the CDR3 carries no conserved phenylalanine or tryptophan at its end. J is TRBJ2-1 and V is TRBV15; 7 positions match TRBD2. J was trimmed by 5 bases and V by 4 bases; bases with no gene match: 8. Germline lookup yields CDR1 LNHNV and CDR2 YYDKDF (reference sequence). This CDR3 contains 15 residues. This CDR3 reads CATSKSRDYNNEQFL. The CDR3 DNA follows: TGTGCCACCAGCAAGTCCCGGGACTACAACAATGAGCAGTTCCTC.

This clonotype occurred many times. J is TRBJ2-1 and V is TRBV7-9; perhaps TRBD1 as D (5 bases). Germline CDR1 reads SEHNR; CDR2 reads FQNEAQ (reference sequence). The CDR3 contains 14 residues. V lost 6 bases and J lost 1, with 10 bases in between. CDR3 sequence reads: CASSVPGSYNEQFF. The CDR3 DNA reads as TGTGCCAGCAGTGTCCCAGGGTCCTACAATGAGCAGTTCTTC.

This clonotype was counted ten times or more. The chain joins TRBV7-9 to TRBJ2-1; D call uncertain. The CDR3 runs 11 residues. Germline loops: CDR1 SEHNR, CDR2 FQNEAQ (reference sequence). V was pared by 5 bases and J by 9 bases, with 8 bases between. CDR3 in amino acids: CASSLQPEQFF. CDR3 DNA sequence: TGTGCCAGCAGCCTGCAACCTGAGCAGTTCTTC.

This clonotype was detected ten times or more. CDR3: CASSEWQGVLNEQYF. CDR3 coding DNA: TGTGCCAGCAGTGAATGGCAGGGGGTGCTGAACGAGCAGTACTTC. The V and J genes are TRBV2 and TRBJ2-7; 7 nucleotides align to TRBD1. V shed 2 bases, J shed 5 bases, and the junction held 9 bases outside the gene matches. The CDR3 extends over 15 amino acids. CDR1 SNHLY and CDR2 FYNNEI come from the germline V gene. Drawing the rest from reference TRBV2 and TRBJ2-7, the complete variable domain is EPEVTQTPSHQVTQMGQEVILRCVPISNHLYFYWYRQILGQKVEFLVSFYNNEISEKSEIFDDQFSVERPDGSNFTLKIRSTKLEDSAMYFCASSEWQGVLNEQYFGPGTRLTVT.

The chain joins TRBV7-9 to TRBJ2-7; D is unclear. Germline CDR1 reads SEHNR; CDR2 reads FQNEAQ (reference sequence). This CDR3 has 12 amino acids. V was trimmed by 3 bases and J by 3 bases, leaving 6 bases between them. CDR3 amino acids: CASSFGRYEQYF. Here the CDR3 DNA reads TGTGCCAGCAGCTTTGGCCGCTACGAGCAGTACTTC.

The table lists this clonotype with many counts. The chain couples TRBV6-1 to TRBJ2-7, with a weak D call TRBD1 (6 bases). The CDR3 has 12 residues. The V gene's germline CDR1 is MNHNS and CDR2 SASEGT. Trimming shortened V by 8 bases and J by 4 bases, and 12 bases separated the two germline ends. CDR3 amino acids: CASARGDYEQYF. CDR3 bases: TGTGCCAGCGCCAGGGGTGATTACGAGCAGTACTTC.

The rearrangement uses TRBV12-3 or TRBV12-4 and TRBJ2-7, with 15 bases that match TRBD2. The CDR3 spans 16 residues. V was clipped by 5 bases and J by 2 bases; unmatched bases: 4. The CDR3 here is CASSPRTSGGAYEQYF. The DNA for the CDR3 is TGTGCCAGCAGTCCACGGACTAGCGGGGGGGCCTACGAGCAGTACTTC.

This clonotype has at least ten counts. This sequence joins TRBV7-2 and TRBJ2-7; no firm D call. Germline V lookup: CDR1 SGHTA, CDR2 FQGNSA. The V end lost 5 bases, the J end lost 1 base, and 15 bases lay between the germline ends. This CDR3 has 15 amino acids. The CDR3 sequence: CASSVIKDGSYEQYF. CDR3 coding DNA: TGTGCCAGCAGCGTAATAAAGGACGGTTCCTACGAGCAGTACTTC.

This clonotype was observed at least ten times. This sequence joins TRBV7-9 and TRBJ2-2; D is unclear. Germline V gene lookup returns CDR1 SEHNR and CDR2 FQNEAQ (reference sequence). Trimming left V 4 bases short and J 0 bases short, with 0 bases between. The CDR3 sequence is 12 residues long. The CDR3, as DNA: TGTGCCAGCAGCTCGAACACCGGGGAGCTGTTTTTT. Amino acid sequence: CASSSNTGELFF.

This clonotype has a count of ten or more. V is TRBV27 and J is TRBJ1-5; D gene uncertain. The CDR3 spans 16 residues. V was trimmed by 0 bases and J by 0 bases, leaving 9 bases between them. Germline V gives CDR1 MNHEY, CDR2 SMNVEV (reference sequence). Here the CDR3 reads CASSLSGQNSNQPQHF. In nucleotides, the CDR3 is TGTGCCAGCAGTTTATCAGGGCAGAATAGCAATCAGCCCCAGCATTTT.

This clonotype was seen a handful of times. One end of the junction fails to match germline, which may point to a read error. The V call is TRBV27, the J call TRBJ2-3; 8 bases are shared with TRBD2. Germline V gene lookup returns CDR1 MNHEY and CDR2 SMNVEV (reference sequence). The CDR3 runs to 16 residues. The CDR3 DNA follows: TGTGCCAGCAGTTTATCCGGCGGGAGGTACACAGGTACGCAGTATTTT. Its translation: CASSLSGGRYTGTQYF.

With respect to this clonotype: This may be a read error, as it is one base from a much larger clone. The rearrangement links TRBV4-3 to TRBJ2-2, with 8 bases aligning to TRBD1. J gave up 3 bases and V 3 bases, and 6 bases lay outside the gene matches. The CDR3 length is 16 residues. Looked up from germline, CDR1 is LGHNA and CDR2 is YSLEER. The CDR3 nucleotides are TGCGCCAGCAGCCAGACGGACAGGGTGTACACCGGGGAGCTGTTTTTT. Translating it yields CASSQTDRVYTGELFF.

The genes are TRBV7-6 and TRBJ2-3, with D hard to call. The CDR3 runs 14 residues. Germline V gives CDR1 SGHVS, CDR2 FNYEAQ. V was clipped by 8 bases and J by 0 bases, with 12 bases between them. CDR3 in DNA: TGTGCCAGCTGCCAATTGGGGAGCACAGATACGCAGTATTTT. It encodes CASCQLGSTDTQYF.

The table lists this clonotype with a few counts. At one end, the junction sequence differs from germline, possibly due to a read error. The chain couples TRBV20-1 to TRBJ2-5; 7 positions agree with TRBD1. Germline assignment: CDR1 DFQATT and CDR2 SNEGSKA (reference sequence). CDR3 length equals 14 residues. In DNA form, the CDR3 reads TGCAGTGCTAGAAAACAGGGGCACCAAGGGACCCAGTACTTC. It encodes CSARKQGHQGTQYF.

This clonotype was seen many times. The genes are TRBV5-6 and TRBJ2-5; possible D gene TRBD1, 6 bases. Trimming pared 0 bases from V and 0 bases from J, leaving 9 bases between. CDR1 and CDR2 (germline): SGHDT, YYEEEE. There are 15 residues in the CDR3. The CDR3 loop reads CASSLDREYQETQYF. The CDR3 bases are TGTGCCAGCAGCTTGGACAGGGAGTACCAAGAGACCCAGTACTTC.

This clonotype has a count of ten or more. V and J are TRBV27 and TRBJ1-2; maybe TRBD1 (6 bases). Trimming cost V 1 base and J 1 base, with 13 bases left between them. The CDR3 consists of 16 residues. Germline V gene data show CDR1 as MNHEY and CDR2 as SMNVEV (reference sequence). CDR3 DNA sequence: TGTGCCAGCAGTTTATTCGGACAGCCAATTAACTATGGCTACACCTTC. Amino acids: CASSLFGQPINYGYTF.

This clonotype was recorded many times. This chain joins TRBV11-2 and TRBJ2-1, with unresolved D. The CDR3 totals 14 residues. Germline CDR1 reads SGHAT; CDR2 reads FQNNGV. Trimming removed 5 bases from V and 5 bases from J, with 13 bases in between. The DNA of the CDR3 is TGTGCCAGCAGCCCCCTTGGACCCGACAATGAGCAGTTCTTC. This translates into CASSPLGPDNEQFF.

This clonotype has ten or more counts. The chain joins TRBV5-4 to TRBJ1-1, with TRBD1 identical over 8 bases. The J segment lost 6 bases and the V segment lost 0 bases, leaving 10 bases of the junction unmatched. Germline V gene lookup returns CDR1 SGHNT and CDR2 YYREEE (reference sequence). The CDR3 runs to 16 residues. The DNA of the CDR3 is TGTGCCAGCAGCTTGGGATGGGCAGGGGGCGAGGCTGAAGCTTTCTTT. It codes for CASSLGWAGGEAEAFF.

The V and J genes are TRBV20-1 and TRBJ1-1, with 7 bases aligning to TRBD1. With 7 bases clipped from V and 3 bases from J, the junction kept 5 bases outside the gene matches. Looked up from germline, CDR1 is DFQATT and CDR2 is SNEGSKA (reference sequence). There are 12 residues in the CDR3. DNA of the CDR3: TGCAGTGTCAGGGGGACGGACACTGAAGCTTTCTTT. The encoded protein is CSVRGTDTEAFF.

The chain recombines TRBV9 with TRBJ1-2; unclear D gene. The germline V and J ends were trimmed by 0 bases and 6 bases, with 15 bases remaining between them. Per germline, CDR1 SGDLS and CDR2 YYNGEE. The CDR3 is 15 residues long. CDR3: CASSVEAFEAHGYTF. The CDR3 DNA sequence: TGTGCCAGCAGCGTAGAGGCATTCGAGGCCCATGGCTACACCTTC.